The 15 T cell receptor beta chains presented below share a single source sample, sequenced in a study of CD8+CD57+ T cells in acquired aplastic anemia (dated by TCRdb to 2016 to 2018). Reads for this sample came from an Illumina HiSeq 2000. Profiling of TCR beta VDJ combinations and CDR3 sequences used genomic DNA as the template. The public reads were run again by TCRdb, first through fastp at Q25 and then through MiXCR, and only productive beta chains were kept. Entries that share a CDR3 protein sequence are merged under the most common genes and DNA. Within this sample are approximately 190,000 distinct CDR3 sequences, with roughly half of them counted one time only. Approximately 9.4% of the sample is held by the ten biggest clonotypes. Expansion of CD8+CD57+ cells had been shown by flow cytometry in the patients chosen for sequencing. Sequencing was carried out using sorted CD4+, CD8+, or CD8+CD57+ T cells (not recorded which) from PBMCs. The receptors shown here come from a human donor with aplastic anemia.

The V gene is TRBV19, the J gene TRBJ1-1; D uncertain. Germline V gene lookup returns CDR1 LNHDA and CDR2 SQIVND (reference sequence). V gave up 3 bases and J gave up 1 base, with 6 bases separating them. This CDR3 comprises 13 residues. The chain's CDR3 is CASSIRQNTEAFF. The CDR3 nucleotides read TGTGCCAGTAGTATCCGACAGAACACTGAAGCTTTCTTT.

The V call is TRBV15, the J call TRBJ2-2; D perhaps matches TRBD2 (5 bases). The V end lost 2 bases, the J end lost 6 bases, and 25 bases lay between the germline ends. CDR3 length: 19 amino acids. CDR1 LNHNV and CDR2 YYDKDF come from the germline V gene (reference sequence). The CDR3 loop is CATSRFPGTSGRTSGELFF. CDR3 DNA: TGTGCCACCAGCAGATTTCCCGGAACAAGCGGAAGGACGTCCGGGGAGCTGTTTTTT.

This clonotype was counted ten times or more. The genes are TRBV5-1 and TRBJ1-1; D not resolved. The CDR3 totals 13 residues. V lost 0 bases and J 10 bases, leaving 13 bases between the germline ends. Germline CDR1 is SGHRS and CDR2 is YFSETQ. CDR3 loop: CASSLAVASRAFF. DNA of the CDR3: TGCGCCAGCAGCTTGGCCGTCGCCTCGAGAGCTTTCTTT.

The V and J genes are TRBV18 and TRBJ1-5; tentative D call: TRBD1 (6 bases). Between the trimmed V and J ends, which lost 1 base and 5 bases, there was a span of 9 bases. The germline V gene has CDR1 KGHSH and CDR2 LQKENI. The CDR3 extends over 14 amino acids. CDR3 sequence reads: CASSPLGGHQPQHF. The CDR3 DNA sequence: TGTGCCAGCTCACCACTGGGGGGCCATCAGCCCCAGCATTTT. Supplemented by reference TRBV18 and TRBJ1-5, the full variable domain reads NAGVMQNPRHLVRRRGQEARLRCSPMKGHSHVYWYRQLPEEGLKFMVYLQKENIIDESGMPKERFSAEFPKEGPSILRIQQVVRGDSAAYFCASSPLGGHQPQHFGDGTRLSIL.

To note about this clonotype: A clone one base away is much larger, so this may be a read error. V usage is TRBV6-1 and J usage is TRBJ2-2; tentatively, D is TRBD2 (5 bases). V dropped 5 bases and J dropped 1 base, with 11 bases sitting between them. CDR1 and CDR2 from the germline V gene are MNHNS and SASEGT. The CDR3 runs to 15 residues. In nucleotides, the CDR3 is TGTGCCAGCAGTCTCCGGGAAGGGAACACCGGGGAGCTGTTTTTT. Protein: CASSLREGNTGELFF.

This clonotype has at least ten counts. This chain links TRBV2 with TRBJ1-1; no definite D call. The CDR3 is made up of 12 amino acids. Trimming took off 7 bases at V and 7 bases at J, with 13 bases between the two ends. Germline lookup yields CDR1 SNHLY and CDR2 FYNNEI. Here the CDR3 reads CASTGDRSEAFF. CDR3 DNA: TGTGCCAGCACCGGGGATCGGAGTGAAGCTTTCTTT.

This clonotype was detected once. The chain uses TRBV2 and TRBJ1-2; 8 positions match TRBD1. Germline-derived CDR1 and CDR2 are SNHLY and FYNNEI. V trimming: 6 bases; J trimming: 10 bases; junction bases outside the gene matches: 13. CDR3 length equals 14 residues. DNA of the CDR3: TGTGCCAGCAGAACCGGGACAGGTTCTATGGACTACACCTTC. Amino acids: CASRTGTGSMDYTF. Full variable domain (outside the CDR3, taken from reference TRBV2 and TRBJ1-2): EPEVTQTPSHQVTQMGQEVILRCVPISNHLYFYWYRQILGQKVEFLVSFYNNEISEKSEIFDDQFSVERPDGSNFTLKIRSTKLEDSAMYFCASRTGTGSMDYTFGSGTRLTVV.

The chain joins TRBV24-1 to TRBJ1-1; 8 bases are shared with TRBD1. Looked up from germline, CDR1 is KGHDR and CDR2 is SFDVKD. The CDR3 contains 14 residues. With 7 bases clipped from V and 1 base from J, the junction kept 4 bases outside the gene matches. The CDR3: CATRGQGPNTEAFF. CDR3 DNA: TGTGCCACCAGAGGACAGGGCCCGAACACTGAAGCTTTCTTT.

This clonotype was picked up a small number of times. The chain joins TRBV15 to TRBJ1-1; no definite D call. V shed 0 bases and J shed 1 base, with 9 bases lying between them. CDR3 size: 15 residues. Germline V gene lookup returns CDR1 LNHNV and CDR2 YYDKDF (reference sequence). The CDR3 bases are TGTGCCACCAGCAGAGATGTAGGATGGAACACTGAAGCTTTCTTT. Encoded protein: CATSRDVGWNTEAFF.

CDR3 coding DNA: TGTGCCAGCAGCTTAAGGGGGAAGCGGGAGTACCAAGAGACCCAGTACTTC. It specifies CASSLRGKREYQETQYF. The chain uses TRBV7-6 and TRBJ2-5; 8 bases are shared with TRBD2. With V trimmed by 2 bases and J by 0 bases, 8 bases remained unmatched. The CDR3 runs 17 residues. Per germline, CDR1 SGHVS and CDR2 FNYEAQ.

The rearrangement links TRBV7-3 to TRBJ2-3, with 15 bases fitting TRBD2. V gave up 1 base and J gave up 7 bases; unmatched junction bases: 12. This CDR3 is 19 amino acids long. Germline lookup yields CDR1 SGHTA and CDR2 FQGTGA. The CDR3 nucleotides read TGTGCCAGCAGCTTAATCCGGACTAGCGGGAGGGGTTGGAATCATACGCAGTATTTT. It encodes CASSLIRTSGRGWNHTQYF.

The rearrangement joins TRBV19 to TRBJ2-3; D ambiguous. Germline lookup yields CDR1 LNHDA and CDR2 SQIVND (reference sequence). V lost 1 base to trimming and J lost 8 bases, with 7 bases between them. The CDR3 has 12 amino acids. CDR3 bases: TGTGCCAGTAGTATAGCGGGCGGTACGCAGTATTTT. Translating it yields CASSIAGGTQYF.

This clonotype occurred a few times. V usage is TRBV18 and J usage is TRBJ2-5, with D perhaps matching TRBD1 (6 bases). Germline values: CDR1 KGHSH, CDR2 LQKENI. CDR3 size: 13 residues. Trimming stripped 3 bases from V and 7 bases from J, with 12 bases between. In nucleotides, the CDR3 is TGTGCCAGCTCACCGGACAGCCTTGGGACCCAGTACTTC. Residues: CASSPDSLGTQYF.

This rearrangement joins TRBV5-1 to TRBJ1-1; D is unresolved. This CDR3 comprises 14 residues. V lost 0 bases to trimming and J lost 7 bases, with 13 bases between them. From germline, CDR1 is SGHRS and CDR2 YFSETQ. As DNA, the CDR3 is TGCGCCAGCAGCTTGGCCAGGCAGTCACTTGAAGCTTTCTTT. Residues: CASSLARQSLEAFF.

V and J are TRBV15 and TRBJ2-7, with D perhaps TRBD1 (6 bases). The CDR3 sequence is 15 residues long. The germline V gene has CDR1 LNHNV and CDR2 YYDKDF (reference sequence). Trimming pared 0 bases from V and 6 bases from J, leaving 15 bases between. The CDR3 region has the DNA TGTGCCACCAGCAGAGACTCAGGGGAGAGCGGCGAGCAGTACTTC. The encoded protein is CATSRDSGESGEQYF.